The 17 T cell receptor beta chains given below trace back to one sample, sequenced in a study of Ad26.COV2.S vaccination and SARS-CoV-2 variants. Here immunoSEQ multiplex PCR was the method, and the copy in TCRdb shows in-frame clones only, minus some. The table lists 380,000 or so clones, roughly nine tenths of them singletons. Treatment reported: some 20 received Ad26.COV2.S at low or high dose, single or two shots; several received placebo; per-sample allocation not given. Collection of samples fell on day 63 after the first vaccine or placebo injection. Sequenced material: peripheral blood, taken in a trial of Ad26.COV2.S vaccine versus placebo. These receptors were obtained from a person aged 18-60 years who received the Ad26.COV2.S COVID-19 vaccine or a placebo.

The chain employs TRBV10-3 and TRBJ1-1; D unclear. The germline V gene encodes CDR1 ENHRY and CDR2 SYGVKD. Trimming stripped 2 bases from V and 5 bases from J, with 3 bases between. The CDR3 runs 11 residues. The CDR3 DNA reads as TGTGCCATCAGTGAGAGTACTGAAGCTTTCTTT. Its protein is CAISESTEAFF.

The chain has TRBV6-2 or TRBV6-3 and TRBJ2-7; 14 bases agree with TRBD2. The germline gives CDR1 MNHEY, CDR2 SVGEGT. J gave up 0 bases and V 4 bases, and 17 bases lay outside the gene matches. The CDR3 runs 21 residues. The CDR3 nucleotides read TGTGCCAGCAGTTCCCCCTTTAGCGGGACTAGCGGGAGTCGCGGCTCCTACGAGCAGTACTTC. Translation gives CASSSPFSGTSGSRGSYEQYF.

The chain recombines TRBV19 with TRBJ1-5, with 9 bases matching TRBD1. The germline gives CDR1 LNHDA, CDR2 SQIVND (reference sequence). This CDR3 is 16 amino acids long. V lost 5 bases, J lost 0 bases, and 5 bases stayed unmatched. The CDR3 loop reads CASSPTGGYSNQPQHF. The CDR3 nucleotides are TGTGCCAGTAGTCCTACAGGGGGCTATAGCAATCAGCCCCAGCATTTT.

The chain joins TRBV7-9 to TRBJ1-5, with a possible D match to TRBD1 (6 bases). The V gene's germline CDR1 is SEHNR and CDR2 FQNEAQ (reference sequence). The length of the CDR3 is 13 residues. V was cut by 4 bases and J by 7 bases, with 11 bases left in between. CDR3 bases: TGTGCCAGCAGCTCAGGGGAATGGCAGCCCCAGCATTTT. Translation gives CASSSGEWQPQHF.

In this sample, this clone turned up once. The gene calls are TRBV11-2 and TRBJ1-1; D remains ambiguous. The CDR3 extends over 16 amino acids. CDR1 is SGHAT, CDR2 FQNNGV, per germline. V lost 5 bases to trimming and J lost 1 base, with 17 bases between them. CDR3: CASSRSGRAGNTEAFF. The CDR3 bases are TGTGCCAGCAGCCGATCTGGGAGGGCGGGGAACACTGAAGCTTTCTTT.

The chain recombines TRBV5-1 with TRBJ1-2; no firm D call. V lost 0 bases and J lost 4, with 4 bases in between. The CDR3 sequence is 12 residues long. Germline V gives CDR1 SGHRS, CDR2 YFSETQ. The CDR3 DNA sequence: TGCGCCAGCAGCTTGGCTAGCTATGGCTACACCTTC. It yields the protein CASSLASYGYTF.

CDR3 loop: CASSLGTQWGNQPQHF. The CDR3 bases are TGTGCCAGCAGCTTAGGCACTCAGTGGGGCAATCAGCCCCAGCATTTT. This sequence joins TRBV7-8 and TRBJ1-5; D gene uncertain. Germline V CDR1 and CDR2: SGHVS, FQNEAQ. CDR3 size: 16 residues. V lost 1 base to trimming and J lost 2 bases, with 12 bases between them.

CDR3 coding DNA: TGTGCCAGCAGTTATTTGGCGGCGAACACCGGGGAGCTGTTTTTT. As protein: CASSYLAANTGELFF. The chain recombines TRBV6-2 or TRBV6-3 with TRBJ2-2; D is uncertain. V gave up 3 bases and J gave up 0 bases, with 8 bases separating them. The CDR3 is made up of 15 amino acids. The germline gives CDR1 MNHEY, CDR2 SVGEGT.

The rearrangement links TRBV13 to TRBJ2-3; 12 positions agree with TRBD1. Germline-derived CDR1 and CDR2 are PRHDT and FYEKMQ (reference sequence). The CDR3 is 14 amino acids. The ends lost 5 bases at V and 6 bases at J; junction bases unmatched: 3. The CDR3 region has the DNA TGTGCCAGCAGCCTGGGACAGGGGGCGGATACGCAGTATTTT. As protein: CASSLGQGADTQYF.

The J gene is TRBJ2-7, the V gene TRBV28; 7 bases agree with TRBD1. Trimming at V came to 3 bases and at J to 2 bases, leaving 4 bases not matched to a gene. Germline lookup yields CDR1 MDHEN and CDR2 SYDVKM. The CDR3 is made up of 14 amino acids. DNA of the CDR3: TGTGCCAGCAGTTTTCTGACAGGGCCCTACGAGCAGTACTTC. Amino acid sequence: CASSFLTGPYEQYF.

The chain is built from TRBV5-4 and TRBJ2-5; a possible D gene is TRBD2 (6 bases). The CDR3 length is 12 residues. Germline CDR1 and CDR2: SGHNT and YYREEE (reference sequence). Trimming shortened V by 4 bases and J by 5 bases, and 9 bases separated the two germline ends. In nucleotides, the CDR3 is TGTGCCAGCAGCCGGGGAGGCGAGACCCAGTACTTC. It is translated as CASSRGGETQYF. The entire variable domain, with the rest obtained from reference TRBV5-4 and TRBJ2-5, is as follows: ETGVTQSPTHLIKTRGQQVTLRCSSQSGHNTVSWYQQALGQGPQFIFQYYREEENGRGNFPPRFSGLQFPNYSSELNVNALELDDSALYLCASSRGGETQYFGPGTRLLVL.

The genes are TRBV27 and TRBJ2-3; D not certain. The germline V gene has CDR1 MNHEY and CDR2 SMNVEV (reference sequence). V lost 4 bases and J lost 0, with 11 bases in between. This CDR3 region has 15 residues. The CDR3 loop is CASSWIWGSTDTQYF. In DNA, the CDR3 is TGTGCCAGCAGTTGGATCTGGGGAAGCACAGATACGCAGTATTTT.

This chain links TRBV7-2 with TRBJ2-7; D assignment may be TRBD1 or TRBD2 (7 bases each). CDR3 size: 16 residues. Trimming removed 0 bases at V and 2 bases at J, with 14 bases between. Looked up from germline, CDR1 is SGHTA and CDR2 is FQGNSA. In DNA form, the CDR3 reads TGTGCCAGCAGCTTAGCGATTCAGGGGGGGCCCTACGAGCAGTACTTC. It is translated as CASSLAIQGGPYEQYF. Full variable domain (outside the CDR3, taken from reference TRBV7-2 and TRBJ2-7): GAGVSQSPSNKVTEKGKDVELRCDPISGHTALYWYRQSLGQGLEFLIYFQGNSAPDKSGLPSDRFSAERTGGSVSTLTIQRTQQEDSAVYLCASSLAIQGGPYEQYFGPGTRLTVT.

The chain joins TRBV9 to TRBJ1-2; TRBD1 might be the D (6 bases). The CDR3 contains 18 residues. The germline V and J ends were trimmed by 2 bases and 4 bases, with 24 bases remaining between them. Germline loops: CDR1 SGDLS, CDR2 YYNGEE. CDR3: CASSVASDRDIPAYGYTF. The CDR3 DNA reads TGTGCCAGCAGCGTTGCCTCGGACCGGGACATCCCCGCCTATGGCTACACCTTC.

This clone was observed a few times. CDR3 region: CAWSGGPLIGEQYF. The CDR3 region has the DNA TGTGCCTGGAGTGGGGGCCCCTTAATCGGCGAGCAGTACTTC. The rearrangement links TRBV30 to TRBJ2-7; a possible D gene is TRBD1 (5 bases). Between the trimmed V and J ends, which lost 1 base and 6 bases, there was a span of 16 bases. Germline loops: CDR1 GTSNPN, CDR2 SVGIG (reference sequence). The CDR3 runs to 14 residues.

The table lists this clone with a count of one. The V and J genes are TRBV7-8 and TRBJ1-4; possibly TRBD1 for D (6 bases). The germline V gene has CDR1 SGHVS and CDR2 FQNEAQ. Between the trimmed V and J ends, which lost 8 bases and 5 bases, there was a span of 18 bases. The CDR3 consists of 15 residues. The CDR3, as DNA: TGTGCCAGCGGGGGGGCGTCCCCACCCAATGAAAAACTGTTTTTT. Amino acids: CASGGASPPNEKLFF.

Comment on this clone: This sample includes further DNA sequences coding for the same CDR3. The rearrangement joins TRBV19 to TRBJ1-1; D possibly corresponds to TRBD1 (6 bases). V shed 6 bases and J shed 3 bases, with 8 bases lying between them. The CDR3 length is 12 residues. Germline assignment: CDR1 LNHDA and CDR2 SQIVND (reference sequence). In DNA, the CDR3 is TGTGCCAGTAGCCCAGGGGACACTGAAGCTTTCTTT. This codes for CASSPGDTEAFF.